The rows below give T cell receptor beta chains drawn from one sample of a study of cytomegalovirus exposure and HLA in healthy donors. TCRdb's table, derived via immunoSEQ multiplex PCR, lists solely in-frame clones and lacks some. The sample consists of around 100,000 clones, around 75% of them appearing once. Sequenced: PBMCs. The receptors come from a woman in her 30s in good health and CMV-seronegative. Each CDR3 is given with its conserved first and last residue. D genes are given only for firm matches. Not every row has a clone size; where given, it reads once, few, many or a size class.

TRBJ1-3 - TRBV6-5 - TGTGCCAGCAGTTACCGGCGACTCTCTGGAAACACCATATATTTT CASSYRRLSGNTIYF
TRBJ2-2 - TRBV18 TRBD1 TGTGCCAGCTCACCACGGACAGGGGGTACCGGGGAGCTGTTTTTT CASSPRTGGTGELFF
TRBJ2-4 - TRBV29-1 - TGCAGCGGAACAGGGACCAAAAACATTCAGTACTTC CSGTGTKNIQYF
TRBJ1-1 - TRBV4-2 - TGTGCCAGCAGCCAAGAGCGCCCAATGAACACTGAAGCTTTCTTT CASSQERPMNTEAFF
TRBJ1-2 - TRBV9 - TGTGCCAGCAGCGTAGGTCTGGGAGGCTACAGTGGTGGCTACACCTTC CASSVGLGGYSGGYTF
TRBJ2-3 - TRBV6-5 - TGTGCCAGCAGTTACTCGGGCCCCATCAATGGAGATACGCAGTATTTT CASSYSGPINGDTQYF
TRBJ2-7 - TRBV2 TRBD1 TGTGCCAGCAAAACAGGGGGCGCATTTTACGAGCAGTACTTC CASKTGGAFYEQYF
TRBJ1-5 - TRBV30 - TGTGCCTGGAGCAAGGAGGGTGGTCAGCCCCAGCATTTT CAWSKEGGQPQHF
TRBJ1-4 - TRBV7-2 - TGTGCCAGCAGCTGGGGCAGGGCTCCTGAAAAACTGTTTTTT CASSWGRAPEKLFF
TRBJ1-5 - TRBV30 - TGTGCCTGGAGTAAGGCCGGGGGTCAGCCCCAGCATTTT CAWSKAGGQPQHF
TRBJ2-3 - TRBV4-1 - TGCGCCAGCAGCCAAGGGGCGGGGGCGACCACAGATACGCAGTATTTT CASSQGAGATTDTQYF
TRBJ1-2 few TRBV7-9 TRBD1 TGTGCCAGCAGCTCGACGGACAGGGTTGGTAGCTACACCTTC CASSSTDRVGSYTF
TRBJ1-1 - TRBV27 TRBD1 TGTGCCAGCAGCCACCTAGGACAGGGGTTGGGGGCTTTCTTT CASSHLGQGLGAFF
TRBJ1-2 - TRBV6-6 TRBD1 TGTGCCAGCAGTTACTCGGGACAGGTAGTGGGCTACACCTTC CASSYSGQVVGYTF
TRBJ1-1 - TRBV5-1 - TGCGCCAGCAGCCCCAGGGTTGGTCCAAACACTGAAGCTTTCTTT CASSPRVGPNTEAFF
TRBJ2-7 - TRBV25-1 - TGTGCCAGCAGTGCGAGGTCAAAGGGAGTGGCAGGTTACGAGCAGTACTTC CASSARSKGVAGYEQYF
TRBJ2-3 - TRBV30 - TGTGCTGGGGGGGGCGGGAGTACAGATACGCAGTATTTT CAGGGGSTDTQYF
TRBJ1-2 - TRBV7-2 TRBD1 TGTGCCAGCAGCCCAGACAGGGGCAACTATGGCTACACCTTC CASSPDRGNYGYTF
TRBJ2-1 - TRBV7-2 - TGTGCCAGCAGCTTCCTGGACTTTAATGAGCAGTTCTTC CASSFLDFNEQFF
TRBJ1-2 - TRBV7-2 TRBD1 TGTGCCAGCAGCTTCGGCACAGGGGGCGGCGGCTACACCTTC CASSFGTGGGGYTF
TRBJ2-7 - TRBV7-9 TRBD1 TGTGCCAGCAGCTTAGTTGACAGGGGCTCCTACGAGCAGTACTTC CASSLVDRGSYEQYF
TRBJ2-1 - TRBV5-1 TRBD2 TGCGCCAGCAGCCTAAGGACTAGCGGGCCTGAGGGCTCCTACAATGAGCAGTTCTTC CASSLRTSGPEGSYNEQFF
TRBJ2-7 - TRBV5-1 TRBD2 TGCGCCAGCAGCGCAGCGGGAATGACCTACGAGCAGTACTTC CASSAAGMTYEQYF
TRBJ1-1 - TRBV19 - TGTGCCAGTAGTATGCTTCAGGTGAACACTGAAGCTTTCTTT CASSMLQVNTEAFF
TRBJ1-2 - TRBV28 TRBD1 TGTGCCAGCAGTTTATCTGCGACAGGGGGCGCGGGTGACTATGGCTACACCTTC CASSLSATGGAGDYGYTF
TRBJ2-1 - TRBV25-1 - TGTGCCAGCAGTGAATATAGGGGACTTAACAATGAGCAGTTCTTC CASSEYRGLNNEQFF
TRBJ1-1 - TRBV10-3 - TGTGCCATGAGCCCTAGGAGCGAGGACACTGAAGCTTTCTTT CAMSPRSEDTEAFF
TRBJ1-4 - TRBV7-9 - TGTGCCAGCAGCCCGTCCTCTCATTCGGGTGAAAAACTGTTTTTT CASSPSSHSGEKLFF
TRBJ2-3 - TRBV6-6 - TGTGCCAGCAGCCCTGGAGAAGGTACGCAGTATTTT CASSPGEGTQYF
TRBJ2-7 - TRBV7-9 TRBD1 TGTGCCAGCAGCTCGAGGACAGGGGGCTACGAGCAGTACTTC CASSSRTGGYEQYF
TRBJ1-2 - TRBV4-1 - TGCGCCAGCAGCTTGCGGACTGACTTAAACTATGGCTACACCTTC CASSLRTDLNYGYTF
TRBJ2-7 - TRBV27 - TGTGCCAGCAGTTTATCGCTCGCCGGCGAGCAGTACTTC CASSLSLAGEQYF
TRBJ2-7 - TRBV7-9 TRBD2 TGTGCCAGCAGCTATACTAGCGGTCCTTACGAGCAGTACTTC CASSYTSGPYEQYF
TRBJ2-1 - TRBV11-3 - TGTGCCAGCAGCTTACCCAGCTACAATGAGCAGTTCTTC CASSLPSYNEQFF
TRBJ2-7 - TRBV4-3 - TGCGCCAGCAGCCAAGAGACTTCGTCGGACAGCCTCAAAGGCGAGCAGTACTTC CASSQETSSDSLKGEQYF
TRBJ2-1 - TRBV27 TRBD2 TGTGCCAGCAAACAAGCGGGAGTAAGGTACAATGAGCAGTTCTTC CASKQAGVRYNEQFF
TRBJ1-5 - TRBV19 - TGTGCCAGTAGTATATCGGGCAGGGCCGATCAGCCCCAGCATTTT CASSISGRADQPQHF
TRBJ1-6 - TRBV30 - TGTGCCTGGAGTGTGCAGGGACTTTCACCCCTCCACTTT CAWSVQGLSPLHF
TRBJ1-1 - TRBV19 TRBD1 TGTGCCAGTAGTAGACCATCGGGACAGAACAGGGCGAACACTGAAGCTTTCTTT CASSRPSGQNRANTEAFF
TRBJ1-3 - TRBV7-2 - TGTGCCAGCAGCTCCGGGTTCCACTCTGGAAACACCATATATTTT CASSSGFHSGNTIYF
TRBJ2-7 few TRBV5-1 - TGCGCCAGCAGCTTAGTCTTCTCGGCCAGACACTACGAGCAGTACTTC CASSLVFSARHYEQYF
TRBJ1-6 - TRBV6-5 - TGTGCCAGCAGTTACTCCCACAGAAATAATTCACCCCTCCACTTT CASSYSHRNNSPLHF
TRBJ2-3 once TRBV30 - TGTGCCTGGAGTGTAGGGACTTTTAAATCTACGCAGTATTTT CAWSVGTFKSTQYF
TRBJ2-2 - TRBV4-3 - TGCGCCAGCAGCCAAGATAGAGGTTCGAACACCGGGGAGCTGTTTTTT CASSQDRGSNTGELFF
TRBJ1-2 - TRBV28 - TGTGCCAGCAGCACTATCGGTGGAAGCTATGGCTACACCTTC CASSTIGGSYGYTF
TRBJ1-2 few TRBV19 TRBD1 TGTGCCAGTACCCGTCCGGCAGGGGGCGCATCACATGGCTACACCTTC CASTRPAGGASHGYTF
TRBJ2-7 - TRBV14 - TGTGCCAGCAGCCGGAGCGGGCGCAGCTCCTACGAGCAGTACTTC CASSRSGRSSYEQYF
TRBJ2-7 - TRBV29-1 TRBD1 TGCAGCGTTTACGGACAGGGGGCGTCCGAGCAGTACTTC CSVYGQGASEQYF
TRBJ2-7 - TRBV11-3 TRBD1 TGTGCCAGCAGCCCTCGACAGGGTCCCTACGAGCAGTACTTC CASSPRQGPYEQYF
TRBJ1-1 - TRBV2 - TGTGCCAGCTTCCCAATGCGGAACACTGAAGCTTTCTTT CASFPMRNTEAFF
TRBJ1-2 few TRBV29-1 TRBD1 TGCAGCGTTGAACTCACAGGGGTTCAGGATGGCTACACCTTC CSVELTGVQDGYTF
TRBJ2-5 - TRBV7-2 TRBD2 TGTGCCAGCAGCCCGGGGGGAGCGGTGCAATGGGACTTC CASSPGGAVQWDF
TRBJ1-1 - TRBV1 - TGCACCAGCAGGCCTCAGGCCAGGGCTGAAGCTTTCTTT CTSRPQARAEAFF
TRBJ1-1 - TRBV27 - TGTGCCAGCAGTTTTAGCGGATACACTGAAGCTTTCTTT CASSFSGYTEAFF
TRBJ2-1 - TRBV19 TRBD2 TGTGCCAGTAGTATCGTAGCGGGAGGGCGTTACAATGAGCAGTTCTTC CASSIVAGGRYNEQFF
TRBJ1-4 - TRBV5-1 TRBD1 TGCGCCAGCAGCCTTACAGGGGAGAATGAAAAACTGTTTTTT CASSLTGENEKLFF
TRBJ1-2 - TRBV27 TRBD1 TGTGCCAGCAGTCCGACAGGGGGGATCTATGGCTACACCTTC CASSPTGGIYGYTF
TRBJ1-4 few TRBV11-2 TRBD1 TGTGCCAGCAGCCTACAGGGGGCTGGAGAAAAACTGTTTTTT CASSLQGAGEKLFF
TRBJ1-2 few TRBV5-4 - TGTGCCAGCGTAGGTTCGGAGGGCTACACCTTC CASVGSEGYTF
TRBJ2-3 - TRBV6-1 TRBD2 TGTGCCAGCAGTGAAAGGGCGGGAGCGGGCACAGATACGCAGTATTTT CASSERAGAGTDTQYF